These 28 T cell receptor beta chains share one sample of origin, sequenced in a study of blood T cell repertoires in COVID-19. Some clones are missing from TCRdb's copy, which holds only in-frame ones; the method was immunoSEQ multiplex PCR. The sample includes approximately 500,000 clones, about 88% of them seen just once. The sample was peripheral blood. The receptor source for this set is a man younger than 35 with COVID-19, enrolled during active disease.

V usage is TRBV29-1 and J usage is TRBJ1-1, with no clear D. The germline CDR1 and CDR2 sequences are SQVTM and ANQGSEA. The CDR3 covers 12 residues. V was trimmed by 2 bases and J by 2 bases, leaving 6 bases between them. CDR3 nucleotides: TGCAGCGTTGAAAGAGCCAACACTGAAGCTTTCTTT. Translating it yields CSVERANTEAFF.

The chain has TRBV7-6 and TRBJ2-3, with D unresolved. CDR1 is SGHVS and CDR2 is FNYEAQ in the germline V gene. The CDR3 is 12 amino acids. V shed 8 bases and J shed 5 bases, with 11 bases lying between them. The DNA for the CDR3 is TGTGCCAGCGCCTCACGCGGAGATACGCAGTATTTT. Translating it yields CASASRGDTQYF.

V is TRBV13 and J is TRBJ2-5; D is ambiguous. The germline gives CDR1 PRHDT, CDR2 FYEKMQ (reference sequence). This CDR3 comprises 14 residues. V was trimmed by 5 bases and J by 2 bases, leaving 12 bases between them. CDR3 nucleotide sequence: TGTGCCAGCAGCCAGTTTCAGGAACAAGAGACCCAGTACTTC. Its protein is CASSQFQEQETQYF.

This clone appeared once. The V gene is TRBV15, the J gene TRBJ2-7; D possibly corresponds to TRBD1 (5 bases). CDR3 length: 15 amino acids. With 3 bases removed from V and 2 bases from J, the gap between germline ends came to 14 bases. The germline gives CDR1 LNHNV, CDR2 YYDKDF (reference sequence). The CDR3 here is CATSSRESLAYEQYF. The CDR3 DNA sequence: TGTGCCACCAGCAGCAGGGAATCCCTCGCCTACGAGCAGTACTTC.

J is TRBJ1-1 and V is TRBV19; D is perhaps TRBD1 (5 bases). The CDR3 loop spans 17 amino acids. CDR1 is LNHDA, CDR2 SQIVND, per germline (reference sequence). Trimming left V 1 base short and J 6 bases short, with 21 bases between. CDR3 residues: CASSIVGQGFVKAEAFF. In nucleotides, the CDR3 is TGTGCCAGTAGTATAGTAGGGCAGGGATTCGTAAAGGCTGAAGCTTTCTTT. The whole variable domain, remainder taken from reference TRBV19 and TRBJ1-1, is DGGITQSPKYLFRKEGQNVTLSCEQNLNHDAMYWYRQDPGQGLRLIYYSQIVNDFQKGDIAEGYSVSREKKESFPLTVTSAQKNPTAFYLCASSIVGQGFVKAEAFFGQGTRLTVV.

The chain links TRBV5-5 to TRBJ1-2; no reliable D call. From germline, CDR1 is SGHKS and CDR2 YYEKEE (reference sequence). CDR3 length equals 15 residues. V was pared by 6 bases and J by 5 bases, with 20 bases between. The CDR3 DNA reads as TGTGCCAGCACCCCAACCGGGGAGCCAGGTTATGGCTACACCTTC. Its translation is CASTPTGEPGYGYTF.

As DNA, the CDR3 is TGTGCCAGCTCACCCGGAATAGCGGGGACGGGGAACAATGAGCAGTTCTTC. Amino acid sequence: CASSPGIAGTGNNEQFF. The gene calls are TRBV18 and TRBJ2-1; 8 bases agree with TRBD2. The CDR3 loop spans 17 amino acids. V gave up 3 bases and J gave up 5 bases; unmatched junction bases: 12. Germline V CDR1 and CDR2: KGHSH, LQKENI.

The CDR3 reads CASSIAGGTNTEAFF. The CDR3 coding sequence is TGTGCCAGTAGTATAGCAGGGGGCACGAACACTGAAGCTTTCTTT. The chain uses TRBV19 and TRBJ1-1; TRBD1 matches 8 bases. This CDR3 comprises 15 residues. Looked up from germline, CDR1 is LNHDA and CDR2 is SQIVND (reference sequence). J was trimmed by 1 base and V by 1 base; bases with no gene match: 2.

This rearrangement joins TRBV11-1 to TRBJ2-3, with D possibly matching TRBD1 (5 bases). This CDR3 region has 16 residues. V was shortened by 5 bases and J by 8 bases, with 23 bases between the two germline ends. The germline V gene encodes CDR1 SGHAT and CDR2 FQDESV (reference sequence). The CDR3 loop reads CASSPQIGQVRGTQYF. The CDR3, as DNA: TGTGCCAGCAGCCCTCAGATCGGGCAGGTTAGGGGTACGCAGTATTTT.

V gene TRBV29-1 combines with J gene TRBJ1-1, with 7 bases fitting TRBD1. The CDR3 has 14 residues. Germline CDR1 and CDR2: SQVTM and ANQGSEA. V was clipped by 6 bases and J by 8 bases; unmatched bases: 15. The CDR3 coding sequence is TGCAGCGTCGGTAGGGACAGTTCTATGACGGAAGCTTTCTTT. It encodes CSVGRDSSMTEAFF. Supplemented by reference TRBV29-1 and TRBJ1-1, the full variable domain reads SAVISQKPSRDICQRGTSLTIQCQVDSQVTMMFWYRQQPGQSLTLIATANQGSEATYESGFVIDKFPISRPNLTFSTLTVSNMSPEDSSIYLCSVGRDSSMTEAFFGQGTRLTVV.

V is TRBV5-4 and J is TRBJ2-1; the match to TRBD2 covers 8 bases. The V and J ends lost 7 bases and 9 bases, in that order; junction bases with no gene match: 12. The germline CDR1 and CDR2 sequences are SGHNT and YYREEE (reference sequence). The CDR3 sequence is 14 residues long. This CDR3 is CASFKSGSQVEQFF. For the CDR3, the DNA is TGTGCCAGCTTCAAGAGCGGGAGTCAGGTTGAGCAGTTCTTC.

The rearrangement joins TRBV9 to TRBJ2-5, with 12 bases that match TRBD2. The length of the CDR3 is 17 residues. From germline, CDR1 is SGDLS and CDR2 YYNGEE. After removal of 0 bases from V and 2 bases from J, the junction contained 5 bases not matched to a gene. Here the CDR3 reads CASSVAASGRGQETQYF. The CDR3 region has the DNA TGTGCCAGCAGCGTAGCGGCTAGCGGGAGGGGGCAAGAGACCCAGTACTTC.

CDR3 amino acids: CASSQGGTEAFF. CDR3 nucleotides: TGTGCCAGCAGTCAGGGCGGTACTGAAGCTTTCTTT. This chain joins TRBV12-3 or TRBV12-4 and TRBJ1-1; maybe TRBD1 (5 bases). The CDR3 is 12 amino acids. Trimming shortened V by 5 bases and J by 5 bases, and 9 bases separated the two germline ends.

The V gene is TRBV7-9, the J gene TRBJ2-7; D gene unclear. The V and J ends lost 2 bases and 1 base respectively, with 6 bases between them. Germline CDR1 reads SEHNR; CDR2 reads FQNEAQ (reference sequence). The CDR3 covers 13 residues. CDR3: CASSLYKSYEQYF. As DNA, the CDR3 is TGTGCCAGCAGCTTATACAAATCCTACGAGCAGTACTTC.

This chain's CDR3 is CASSYSSSSPLHF. The DNA for the CDR3 is TGTGCCAGCAGTTACTCGTCTAGTTCACCCCTCCACTTT. V is TRBV6-5 and J is TRBJ1-6; D gene unclear. The CDR3 runs 13 residues. Per germline, CDR1 MNHEY and CDR2 SVGAGI. Trimming shortened V by 0 bases and J by 9 bases, and 6 bases separated the two germline ends.

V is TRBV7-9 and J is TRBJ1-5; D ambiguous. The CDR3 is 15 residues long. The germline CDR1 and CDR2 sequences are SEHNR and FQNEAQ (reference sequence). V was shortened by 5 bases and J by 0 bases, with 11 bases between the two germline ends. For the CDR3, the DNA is TGTGCCAGCAGCGCCGGCCAGGTTAGCAATCAGCCCCAGCATTTT. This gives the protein CASSAGQVSNQPQHF.

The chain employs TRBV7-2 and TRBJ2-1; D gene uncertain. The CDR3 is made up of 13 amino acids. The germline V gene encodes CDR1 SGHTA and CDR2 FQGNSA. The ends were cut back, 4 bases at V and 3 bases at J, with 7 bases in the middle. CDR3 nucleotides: TGTGCCAGCAGCTCAAGGAGCTACAATGAGCAGTTCTTC. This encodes CASSSRSYNEQFF. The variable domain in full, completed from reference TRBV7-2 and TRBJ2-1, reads GAGVSQSPSNKVTEKGKDVELRCDPISGHTALYWYRQSLGQGLEFLIYFQGNSAPDKSGLPSDRFSAERTGGSVSTLTIQRTQQEDSAVYLCASSSRSYNEQFFGPGTRLTVL.

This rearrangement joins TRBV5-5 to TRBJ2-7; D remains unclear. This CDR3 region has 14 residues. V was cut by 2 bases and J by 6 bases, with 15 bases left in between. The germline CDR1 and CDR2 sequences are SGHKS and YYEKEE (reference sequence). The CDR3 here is CASSFLLKLGEQYF. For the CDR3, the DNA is TGTGCCAGCAGCTTCCTCCTAAAGCTAGGCGAGCAGTACTTC.

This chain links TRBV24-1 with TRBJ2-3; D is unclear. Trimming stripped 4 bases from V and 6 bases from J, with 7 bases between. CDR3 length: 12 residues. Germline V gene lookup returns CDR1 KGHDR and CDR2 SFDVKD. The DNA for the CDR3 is TGTGCCACCAGTGACCGGTTGGATACGCAGTATTTT. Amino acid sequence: CATSDRLDTQYF.

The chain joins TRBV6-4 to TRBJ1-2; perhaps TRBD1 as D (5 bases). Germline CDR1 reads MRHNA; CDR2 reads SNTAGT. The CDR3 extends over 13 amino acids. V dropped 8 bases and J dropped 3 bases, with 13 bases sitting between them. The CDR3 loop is CASPGQRYYGYTF. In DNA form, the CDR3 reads TGTGCCAGCCCAGGGCAGCGCTACTATGGCTACACCTTC.

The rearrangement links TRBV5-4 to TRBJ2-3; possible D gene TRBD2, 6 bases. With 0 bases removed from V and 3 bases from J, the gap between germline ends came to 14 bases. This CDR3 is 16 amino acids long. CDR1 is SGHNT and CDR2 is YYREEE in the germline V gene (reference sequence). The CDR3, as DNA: TGTGCCAGCAGCTTGGCACGGGGGATGGGGACAGATACGCAGTATTTT. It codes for CASSLARGMGTDTQYF.

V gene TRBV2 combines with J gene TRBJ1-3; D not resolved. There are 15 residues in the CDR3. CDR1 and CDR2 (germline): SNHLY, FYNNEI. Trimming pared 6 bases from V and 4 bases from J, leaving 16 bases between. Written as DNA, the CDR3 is TGTGCCAGCAGGGTCCGAGGAGGCGCGGGAAACACCATATATTTT. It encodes CASRVRGGAGNTIYF.

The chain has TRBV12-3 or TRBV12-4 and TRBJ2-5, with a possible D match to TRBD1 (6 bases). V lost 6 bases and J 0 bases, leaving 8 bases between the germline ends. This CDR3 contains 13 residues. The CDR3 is CASSRDNQETQYF. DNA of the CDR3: TGTGCCAGCAGCAGGGACAACCAAGAGACCCAGTACTTC.

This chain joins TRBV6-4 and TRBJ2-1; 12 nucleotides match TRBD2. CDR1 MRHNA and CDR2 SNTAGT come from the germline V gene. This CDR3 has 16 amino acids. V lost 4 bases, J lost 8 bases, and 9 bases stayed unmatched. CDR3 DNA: TGTGCCAGCAGTGTACTAGCGGGGGGACAGGAGTATGAGCAGTTCTTC. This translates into CASSVLAGGQEYEQFF.

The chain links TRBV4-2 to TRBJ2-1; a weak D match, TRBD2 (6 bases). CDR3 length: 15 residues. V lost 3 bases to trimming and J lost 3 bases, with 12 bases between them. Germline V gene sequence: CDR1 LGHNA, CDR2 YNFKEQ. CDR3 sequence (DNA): TGTGCCAGCAGCCAGACGGAGGGCGGCTACAATGAGCAGTTCTTC. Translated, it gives CASSQTEGGYNEQFF.

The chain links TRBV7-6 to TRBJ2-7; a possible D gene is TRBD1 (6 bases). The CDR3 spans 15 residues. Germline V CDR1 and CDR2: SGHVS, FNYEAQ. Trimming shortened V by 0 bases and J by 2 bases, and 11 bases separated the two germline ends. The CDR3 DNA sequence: TGTGCCAGCAGCTTAGCTACAGGGTTAGCCTACGAGCAGTACTTC. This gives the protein CASSLATGLAYEQYF. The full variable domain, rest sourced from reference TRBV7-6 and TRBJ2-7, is GAGVSQSPRYKVTKRGQDVALRCDPISGHVSLYWYRQALGQGPEFLTYFNYEAQQDKSGLPNDRFSAERPEGSISTLTIQRTEQRDSAMYRCASSLATGLAYEQYFGPGTRLTVT.

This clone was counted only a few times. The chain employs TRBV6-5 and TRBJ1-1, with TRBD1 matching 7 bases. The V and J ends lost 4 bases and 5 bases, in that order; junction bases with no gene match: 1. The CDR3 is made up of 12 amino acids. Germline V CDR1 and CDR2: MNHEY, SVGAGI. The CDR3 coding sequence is TGTGCCAGCAGTTTGACAGGGACTGAAGCTTTCTTT. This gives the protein CASSLTGTEAFF.

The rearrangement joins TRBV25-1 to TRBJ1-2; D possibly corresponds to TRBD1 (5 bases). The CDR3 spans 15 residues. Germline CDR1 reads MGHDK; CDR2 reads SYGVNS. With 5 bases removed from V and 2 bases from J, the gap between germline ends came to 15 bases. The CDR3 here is CASSRAAGSNYGYTF. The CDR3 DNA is TGTGCCAGCAGTCGGGCGGCAGGGTCCAACTATGGCTACACCTTC.